The 23 T cell receptor beta chains below were found in one sample sequenced in a study of CD8 T cells in Susac syndrome. With random hexamers, reverse transcription was performed on roughly 0.5 to 1 ug of RNA. TCRdb itself ran the immunoSEQ multiplex PCR reads through MiXCR, one entry per CDR3 protein. Seen here are 170,000 or so distinct CDR3 sequences, about 94% observed once, and the top ten hold about 0.088%. Sequenced input: CD4+ T cells from PBMCs. Receptors were obtained from a human donor with multiple sclerosis.

The rearrangement links TRBV2 to TRBJ2-1; TRBD1 might be the D (6 bases). Per the germline V gene, CDR1 is SNHLY and CDR2 is FYNNEI. The V end was cut by 8 bases, the J end by 4 bases, with 12 bases between. The CDR3 has 13 residues. The CDR3 protein is CASLRDNYNEQFF. As DNA, the CDR3 is TGTGCCAGCTTACGGGACAATTACAATGAGCAGTTCTTC.

V usage is TRBV30 and J usage is TRBJ2-7; D may be TRBD2 (5 bases). The germline gives CDR1 GTSNPN, CDR2 SVGIG (reference sequence). The CDR3 extends over 15 amino acids. The germline V and J ends were trimmed by 5 bases and 4 bases, with 21 bases remaining between them. CDR3 protein: CAWDVESVPGYEQYF. CDR3 DNA sequence: TGTGCCTGGGATGTCGAGTCTGTCCCGGGGTACGAGCAGTACTTC. The whole variable domain, filled in from reference TRBV30 and TRBJ2-7, reads SQTIHQWPATLVQPVGSPLSLECTVEGTSNPNLYWYRQAAGRGLQLLFYSVGIGQISSEVPQNLSASRPQDRQFILSSKKLLLSDSGFYLCAWDVESVPGYEQYFGPGTRLTVT.

The chain joins TRBV28 to TRBJ1-4; 11 nucleotides match TRBD1. The CDR3 extends over 15 amino acids. Looked up from germline, CDR1 is MDHEN and CDR2 is SYDVKM. J lost 7 bases, V lost 3 bases, and 4 bases had no gene match. The CDR3 DNA reads TGTGCCAGCAGTTTGGGTGGGACAGGGGGTGAAAAACTGTTTTTT. This gives the protein CASSLGGTGGEKLFF. The variable domain in full, completed from reference TRBV28 and TRBJ1-4, reads DVKVTQSSRYLVKRTGEKVFLECVQDMDHENMFWYRQDPGLGLRLIYFSYDVKMKEKGDIPEGYSVSREKKERFSLILESASTNQTSMYLCASSLGGTGGEKLFFGSGTQLSVL.

The rearrangement links TRBV3-1 to TRBJ1-1, with 8 bases fitting TRBD1. This CDR3 is 17 amino acids long. The germline gives CDR1 LGHDT, CDR2 YNNKEL (reference sequence). V shed 3 bases and J 0 bases; nucleotides not matched to a gene: 9. The CDR3 is CASSHPQGGRMNTEAFF. The CDR3 DNA is TGTGCCAGCAGCCATCCACAGGGGGGCCGAATGAACACTGAAGCTTTCTTT.

The chain recombines TRBV28 with TRBJ2-5, with D unresolved. Germline values: CDR1 MDHEN, CDR2 SYDVKM. The length of the CDR3 is 13 residues. With 6 bases removed from V and 5 bases from J, the gap between germline ends came to 13 bases. CDR3 bases: TGTGCCAGCAGCCCTCTAGTGTCGGAGACCCAGTACTTC. Protein: CASSPLVSETQYF.

The V and J genes are TRBV5-4 and TRBJ2-1; TRBD2 matches 8 bases. Germline CDR1 SGHNT, CDR2 YYREEE (reference sequence). The junction had 11 bases not matched to a gene; V was cut back by 5 bases and J by 4 bases. This CDR3 spans 16 amino acids. CDR3 nucleotides: TGTGCCAGCAGGCAAATTGGGGCTAGCGGGTACAATGAGCAGTTCTTC. Protein sequence: CASRQIGASGYNEQFF.

The chain employs TRBV30 and TRBJ1-2; D is undetermined. Germline V CDR1 and CDR2: GTSNPN, SVGIG (reference sequence). The V and J ends lost 2 bases and 4 bases respectively, with 11 bases between them. The CDR3 has 13 amino acids. The CDR3, as DNA: TGTGCCTGGAGTCCCTCCGGGCGCTATGGCTACACCTTC. Translation gives CAWSPSGRYGYTF. The full variable domain, rest sourced from reference TRBV30 and TRBJ1-2, is SQTIHQWPATLVQPVGSPLSLECTVEGTSNPNLYWYRQAAGRGLQLLFYSVGIGQISSEVPQNLSASRPQDRQFILSSKKLLLSDSGFYLCAWSPSGRYGYTFGSGTRLTVV.

The CDR3 bases are TGTGCCAGCAGTCCCATGGACAGGGCCAACTATGGCTACACCTTC. Amino acid sequence: CASSPMDRANYGYTF. The chain uses TRBV12-3 or TRBV12-4 and TRBJ1-2, with 8 bases identical to TRBD1. V trimming: 5 bases; J trimming: 2 bases; junction bases outside the gene matches: 7. The CDR3 covers 15 residues.

J is TRBJ1-2 and V is TRBV20-1; D not certain. The germline gives CDR1 DFQATT, CDR2 SNEGSKA (reference sequence). The CDR3 spans 15 residues. Between the trimmed V and J ends, which lost 3 bases and 0 bases, there was a span of 14 bases. The CDR3: CSASRSGNPNYGYTF. CDR3 coding DNA: TGCAGTGCTAGTAGGTCCGGGAACCCTAACTATGGCTACACCTTC.

The chain has TRBV5-4 and TRBJ2-7; tentatively, D is TRBD1 (5 bases). V was clipped by 4 bases and J by 6 bases, with 26 bases between them. The CDR3 spans 17 residues. The germline CDR1 and CDR2 sequences are SGHNT and YYREEE (reference sequence). CDR3 loop: CASSPRPSLRGLGEQYF. The CDR3 bases are TGTGCCAGCAGCCCCAGACCCTCGTTAAGGGGTCTAGGCGAGCAGTACTTC.

The V call is TRBV18, the J call TRBJ1-3, with D possibly being TRBD1 (5 bases). CDR1 and CDR2 from the germline V gene are KGHSH and LQKENI. V was shortened by 3 bases and J by 0 bases, with 12 bases between the two germline ends. CDR3 length: 16 residues. The CDR3 protein is CASSPFGTSSGNTIYF. CDR3 DNA: TGTGCCAGCTCACCTTTCGGGACCTCCTCTGGAAACACCATATATTTT. Looking up the rest from reference TRBV18 and TRBJ1-3 gives the full variable domain: NAGVMQNPRHLVRRRGQEARLRCSPMKGHSHVYWYRQLPEEGLKFMVYLQKENIIDESGMPKERFSAEFPKEGPSILRIQQVVRGDSAAYFCASSPFGTSSGNTIYFGEGSWLTVV.

The chain carries TRBV5-4 and TRBJ1-1, with D hard to call. Germline V gene sequence: CDR1 SGHNT, CDR2 YYREEE (reference sequence). This CDR3 has 14 residues. Trimming shortened V by 0 bases and J by 4 bases, and 10 bases separated the two germline ends. CDR3: CASSLALNRTEAFF. The CDR3 DNA sequence: TGTGCCAGCAGCTTGGCCCTAAATCGCACTGAAGCTTTCTTT.

This rearrangement joins TRBV4-3 to TRBJ2-7; D is unresolved. V dropped 0 bases and J dropped 4 bases, with 13 bases sitting between them. From germline, CDR1 is LGHNA and CDR2 YSLEER. CDR3 length: 15 residues. The CDR3 loop reads CASSQESSGLYEQYF. CDR3 in DNA: TGCGCCAGCAGCCAAGAGTCTAGTGGGTTATACGAGCAGTACTTC.

The V gene is TRBV6-4, the J gene TRBJ1-1; D is ambiguous. In germline, CDR1 is MRHNA, CDR2 SNTAGT. CDR3 length: 13 amino acids. V lost 7 bases and J lost 1, with 10 bases in between. The CDR3 nucleotides are TGTGCCAGCAAACGTGTGGGGAACACTGAAGCTTTCTTT. This sequence encodes CASKRVGNTEAFF.

Only a few counts were recorded for this clonotype. The junction departs from germline at one end; a sequencing error may be responsible. The chain has TRBV5-1 and TRBJ2-3; the D is unclear. Per germline, CDR1 SGHRS and CDR2 YFSETQ. The CDR3 extends over 11 amino acids. CDR3 in DNA: TGTGCCAGCAGCTTGGAGGATACGCAGTATTTT. It codes for CASSLEDTQYF.

The chain links TRBV15 to TRBJ1-1; 7 bases agree with TRBD1. The V gene's germline CDR1 is LNHNV and CDR2 YYDKDF (reference sequence). Trimming removed 5 bases from V and 3 bases from J; junction bases left unmatched: 3. The CDR3 is 13 amino acids. The CDR3 bases are TGTGCCACCAGCCAGCAGGGGGACACTGAAGCTTTCTTT. Its protein is CATSQQGDTEAFF.

The V call is TRBV20-1, the J call TRBJ2-5; TRBD2 matches 12 bases. This CDR3 contains 19 residues. V gave up 3 bases and J gave up 1 base; unmatched junction bases: 15. The germline CDR1 and CDR2 sequences are DFQATT and SNEGSKA (reference sequence). In nucleotides, the CDR3 is TGCAGTGCTAGGTTGTGGCTAGCGGGAGGGGGGGGATTCCAAGAGACCCAGTACTTC. Residues: CSARLWLAGGGGFQETQYF.

V gene TRBV12-3 or TRBV12-4 combines with J gene TRBJ2-6; unclear D gene. The CDR3 has 16 amino acids. Trimming cost V 4 bases and J 4 bases, with 14 bases left between them. DNA of the CDR3: TGTGCCAGCAGTTACCGTTTTCTATCCGGGGCCAACGTCCTGACTTTC. Its translation: CASSYRFLSGANVLTF.

The V and J genes are TRBV15 and TRBJ2-7, with D perhaps matching TRBD1 (6 bases). Germline V lookup: CDR1 LNHNV, CDR2 YYDKDF (reference sequence). This CDR3 region has 12 residues. V was trimmed by 8 bases and J by 5 bases, leaving 13 bases between them. CDR3 residues: CATGQLTDEQYF. CDR3 coding DNA: TGTGCCACCGGACAGTTGACTGACGAGCAGTACTTC.

CDR3 nucleotides: TGTGCCAGCAGGTCGTGGGGGCTTGGGTATGGCTACACCTTC. This translates into CASRSWGLGYGYTF. J is TRBJ1-2 and V is TRBV28, with D possibly being TRBD1 (6 bases). Germline CDR1 and CDR2: MDHEN and SYDVKM. CDR3 size: 14 residues. With 6 bases removed from V and 5 bases from J, the gap between germline ends came to 16 bases.

The chain uses TRBV4-3 and TRBJ1-5; 7 bases line up with TRBD1. The CDR3 is made up of 13 amino acids. CDR1 and CDR2 (germline): LGHNA, YSLEER. V dropped 5 bases and J dropped 4; count of bases not matched to a gene: 2. CDR3 amino acids: CASSKGQNQPQHF. CDR3 DNA: TGCGCCAGCAGCAAGGGACAGAATCAGCCCCAGCATTTT.

This clonotype showed up just once. The chain is built from TRBV5-1 and TRBJ2-3, with 7 bases aligning to TRBD2. The CDR3 has 16 residues. CDR1 is SGHRS and CDR2 is YFSETQ in the germline V gene. Trimming at V came to 0 bases and at J to 5 bases, leaving 9 bases not matched to a gene. The CDR3 loop reads CASSLEGGRAQDTQYF. DNA for the CDR3: TGCGCCAGCAGCTTGGAAGGAGGGAGGGCCCAAGATACGCAGTATTTT.

This clonotype appeared once. The CDR3 DNA reads as TGTGCCAGCAGCTTAGCTGCTAGCGGGAGCTCCTACGAGCAGTACTTC. It translates to CASSLAASGSSYEQYF. The chain links TRBV7-2 to TRBJ2-7, with 10 bases matching TRBD2. CDR1 and CDR2 from the germline V gene are SGHTA and FQGNSA. CDR3 size: 16 residues. Unmatched junction bases numbered 2, after V lost 0 bases and J lost 0 bases.